The 12 T cell receptor beta chains in this list originate from one sample, sequenced in a study of blood T cell repertoires in COVID-19. Clones were read by immunoSEQ multiplex PCR, and TCRdb kept only the in-frame ones, dropping some. This sample has 45,000 to 65,000 clones, with about 80% found just once. The sample consisted of peripheral blood. The receptors stem from a man aged 60-69 years with acute or convalescent COVID-19.

The chain combines TRBV7-9 with TRBJ2-3; maybe TRBD1 (6 bases). The germline gives CDR1 SEHNR, CDR2 FQNEAQ (reference sequence). This CDR3 spans 14 amino acids. The V end lost 5 bases, the J end lost 6 bases, and 15 bases lay between the germline ends. CDR3 region: CASSAVGAQDTQYF. The CDR3 nucleotides are TGTGCCAGCAGCGCCGTGGGGGCGCAGGATACGCAGTATTTT. Looking up the rest from reference TRBV7-9 and TRBJ2-3 gives the full variable domain: DTGVSQNPRHKITKRGQNVTFRCDPISEHNRLYWYRQTLGQGPEFLTYFQNEAQLEKSRLLSDRFSAERPKGSFSTLEIQRTEQGDSAMYLCASSAVGAQDTQYFGPGTRLTVL.

The rearrangement uses TRBV2 and TRBJ1-4, with 9 bases lining up with TRBD1. V was clipped by 3 bases and J by 7 bases; unmatched bases: 0. CDR1 and CDR2 (germline): SNHLY, FYNNEI. The CDR3 length is 13 residues. This chain's CDR3 is CASSEDRGEKLFF. In DNA form, the CDR3 reads TGTGCCAGCAGTGAGGACAGGGGTGAAAAACTGTTTTTT.

The CDR3 DNA reads TGCGCCAGCAGCCAAGTAAAGGGGAGGTCGGCTTTCTTT. Translated: CASSQVKGRSAFF. V usage is TRBV4-1 and J usage is TRBJ1-1, with a weak D call TRBD1 (5 bases). The CDR3 sequence is 13 residues long. Germline-derived CDR1 and CDR2 are MGHRA and YSYEKL. Trimming stripped 1 base from V and 11 bases from J, with 14 bases between.

J is TRBJ2-7 and V is TRBV28; D unresolved. V was pared by 7 bases and J by 5 bases, with 12 bases between. From germline, CDR1 is MDHEN and CDR2 SYDVKM. The CDR3 is 12 residues long. The CDR3 protein is CASKVRGDEQYF. The DNA of the CDR3 is TGTGCCAGCAAAGTTCGAGGCGACGAGCAGTACTTC.

CDR3 region: CASSRPGTGPRNEKLFF. The CDR3 DNA follows: TGTGCCAGTAGTAGGCCCGGGACAGGCCCAAGAAATGAAAAACTGTTTTTT. The chain employs TRBV19 and TRBJ1-4, with 8 bases lining up with TRBD1. V dropped 4 bases and J dropped 5; count of bases not matched to a gene: 12. The CDR3 covers 17 residues. The germline V gene has CDR1 LNHDA and CDR2 SQIVND (reference sequence).

The table lists this clone with a count of one. CDR3 residues: CASSVGLSYEQYF. CDR3 bases: TGTGCCAGCAGCGTAGGACTCTCCTACGAGCAGTACTTC. V and J are TRBV9 and TRBJ2-7, with D unresolved. The CDR3 runs to 13 residues. V lost 0 bases and J lost 0, with 4 bases in between. Germline lookup yields CDR1 SGDLS and CDR2 YYNGEE. The complete variable domain, with remaining parts taken from reference TRBV9 and TRBJ2-7, reads DSGVTQTPKHLITATGQRVTLRCSPRSGDLSVYWYQQSLDQGLQFLIQYYNGEERAKGNILERFSAQQFPDLHSELNLSSLELGDSALYFCASSVGLSYEQYFGPGTRLTVT.

The chain joins TRBV12-5 to TRBJ2-7; the match to TRBD1 covers 11 bases. Germline V CDR1 and CDR2: LGHNT, FRNRAP. CDR3 length: 17 amino acids. Trimming at V came to 2 bases and at J to 5 bases, leaving 11 bases not matched to a gene. The CDR3 DNA reads TGTGCTAGTGGTTTGCCAACAACGGGACAGGGGGGTGACGAGCAGTACTTC. It yields the protein CASGLPTTGQGGDEQYF.

This chain connects TRBV2 to TRBJ1-5, with TRBD1 matching over 7 bases. Unmatched junction bases numbered 7, after V lost 5 bases and J lost 0 bases. Germline V gene sequence: CDR1 SNHLY, CDR2 FYNNEI. The CDR3 consists of 16 residues. CDR3 nucleotide sequence: TGTGCCAGCAGTAGCAGGGGGTTTGTTAGCAATCAGCCCCAGCATTTT. Its protein product is CASSSRGFVSNQPQHF.

The CDR3, as DNA: TGTGCCAGTAGATTCGGACAGGACACCGGGGAGCTGTTTTTT. Its protein is CASRFGQDTGELFF. The chain combines TRBV19 with TRBJ2-2; TRBD1 agrees at 7 bases. The CDR3 sequence is 14 residues long. The germline V gene has CDR1 LNHDA and CDR2 SQIVND (reference sequence). V lost 6 bases, J lost 3 bases, and 4 bases stayed unmatched.

The sample holds one count of this clone. A read error may produce the germline difference seen at one junction end. V and J are TRBV19 and TRBJ1-1, with D possibly TRBD1 on 5 matching bases. This CDR3 region has 11 residues. Germline-derived CDR1 and CDR2 are LNHDA and SQIVND (reference sequence). The CDR3, as DNA: TGTGCCAGTAGCCCCCCCGGACATCCCGTCTTT. The encoded protein is CASSPPGHPVF.

The chain joins TRBV18 to TRBJ2-7; the match to TRBD1 covers 7 bases. Germline loops: CDR1 KGHSH, CDR2 LQKENI. Losses at the gene ends were 6 bases for V and 1 base for J; bases not matched to a gene: 9. The length of the CDR3 is 15 residues. The CDR3 DNA is TGTGCCAGCTCGCCCGGGACAGACCTTTCCTACGAGCAGTACTTC. Translated: CASSPGTDLSYEQYF.

This rearrangement joins TRBV7-9 to TRBJ1-2; 7 nucleotides match TRBD1. Germline values: CDR1 SEHNR, CDR2 FQNEAQ (reference sequence). The CDR3 loop spans 14 amino acids. J lost 7 bases, V lost 5 bases, and 10 bases had no gene match. Here the CDR3 DNA reads TGTGCCAGCAGCCCGGGCACAGGGGAGCGTGGCTACACCTTC. As protein: CASSPGTGERGYTF.